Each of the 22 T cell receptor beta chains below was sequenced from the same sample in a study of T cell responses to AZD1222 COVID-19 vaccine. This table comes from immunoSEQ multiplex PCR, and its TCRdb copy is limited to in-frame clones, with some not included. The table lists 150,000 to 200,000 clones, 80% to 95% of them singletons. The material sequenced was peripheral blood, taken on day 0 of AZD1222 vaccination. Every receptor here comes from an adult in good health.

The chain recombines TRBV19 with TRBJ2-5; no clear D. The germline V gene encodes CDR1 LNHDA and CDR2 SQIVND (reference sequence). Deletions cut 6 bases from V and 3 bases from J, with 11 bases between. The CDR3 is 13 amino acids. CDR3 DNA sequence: TGTGCCAGTAGCGAACAGTTAAAAGAGACCCAGTACTTC. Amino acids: CASSEQLKETQYF.

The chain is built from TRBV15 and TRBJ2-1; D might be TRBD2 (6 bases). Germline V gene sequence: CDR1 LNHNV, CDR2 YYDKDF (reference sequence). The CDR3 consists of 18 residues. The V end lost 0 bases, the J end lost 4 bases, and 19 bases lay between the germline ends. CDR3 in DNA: TGTGCCACCAGCAGAGATGGGGGGTACGGCGGAGCGTACAATGAGCAGTTCTTC. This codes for CATSRDGGYGGAYNEQFF. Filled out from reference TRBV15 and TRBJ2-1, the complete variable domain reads DAMVIQNPRYQVTQFGKPVTLSCSQTLNHNVMYWYQQKSSQAPKLLFHYYDKDFNNEADTPDNFQSRRPNTSFCFLDIRSPGLGDTAMYLCATSRDGGYGGAYNEQFFGPGTRLTVL.

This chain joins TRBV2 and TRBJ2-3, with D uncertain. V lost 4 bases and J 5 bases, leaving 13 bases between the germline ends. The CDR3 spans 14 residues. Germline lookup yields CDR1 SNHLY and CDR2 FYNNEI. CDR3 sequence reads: CASSGFFLGDTQYF. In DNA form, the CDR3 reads TGTGCCAGCAGTGGCTTTTTTCTGGGAGATACGCAGTATTTT. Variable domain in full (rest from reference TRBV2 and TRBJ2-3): EPEVTQTPSHQVTQMGQEVILRCVPISNHLYFYWYRQILGQKVEFLVSFYNNEISEKSEIFDDQFSVERPDGSNFTLKIRSTKLEDSAMYFCASSGFFLGDTQYFGPGTRLTVL.

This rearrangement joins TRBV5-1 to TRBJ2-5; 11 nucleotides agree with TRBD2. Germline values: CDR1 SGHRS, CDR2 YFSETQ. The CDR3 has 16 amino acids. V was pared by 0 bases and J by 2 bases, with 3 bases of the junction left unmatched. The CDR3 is CASSLGTSGYQETQYF. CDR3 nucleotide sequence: TGCGCCAGCAGCTTGGGGACTAGCGGGTATCAAGAGACCCAGTACTTC.

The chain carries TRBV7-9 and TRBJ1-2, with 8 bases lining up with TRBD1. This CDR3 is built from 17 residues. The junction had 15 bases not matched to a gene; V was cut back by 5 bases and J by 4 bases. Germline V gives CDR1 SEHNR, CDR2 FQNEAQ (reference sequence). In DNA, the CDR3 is TGTGCCAGCAGCCCGCTGGGACAGGTCGGGTTGAGCTATGGCTACACCTTC. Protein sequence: CASSPLGQVGLSYGYTF.

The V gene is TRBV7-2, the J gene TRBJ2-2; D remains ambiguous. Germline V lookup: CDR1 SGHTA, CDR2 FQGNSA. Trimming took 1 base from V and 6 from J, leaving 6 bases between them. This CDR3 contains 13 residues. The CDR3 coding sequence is TGTGCCAGCAGCTTAGGGTCCCCCGGGGAGCTGTTTTTT. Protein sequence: CASSLGSPGELFF.

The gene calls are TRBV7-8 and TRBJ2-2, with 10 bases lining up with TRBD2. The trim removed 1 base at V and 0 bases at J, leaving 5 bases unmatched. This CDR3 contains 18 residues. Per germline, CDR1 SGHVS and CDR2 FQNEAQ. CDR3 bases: TGTGCCAGCAGCTTAGGGCTAGCGGGGGACGCGAACACCGGGGAGCTGTTTTTT. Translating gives CASSLGLAGDANTGELFF. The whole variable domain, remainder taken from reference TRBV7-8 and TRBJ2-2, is GAGVSQSPRYKVAKRGQDVALRCDPISGHVSLFWYQQALGQGPEFLTYFQNEAQLDKSGLPSDRFFAERPEGSVSTLKIQRTQQEDSAVYLCASSLGLAGDANTGELFFGEGSRLTVL.

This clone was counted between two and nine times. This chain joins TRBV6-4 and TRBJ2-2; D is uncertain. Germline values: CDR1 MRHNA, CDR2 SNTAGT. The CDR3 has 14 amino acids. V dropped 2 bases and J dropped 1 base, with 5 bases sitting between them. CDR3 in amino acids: CASSDRVNTGELFF. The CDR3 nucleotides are TGTGCCAGCAGTGACCGGGTGAACACCGGGGAGCTGTTTTTT.

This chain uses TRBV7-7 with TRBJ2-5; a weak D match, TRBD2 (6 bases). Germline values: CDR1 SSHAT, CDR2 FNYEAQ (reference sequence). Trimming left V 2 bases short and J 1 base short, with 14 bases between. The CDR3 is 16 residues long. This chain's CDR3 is CASSLRAGSVQETQYF. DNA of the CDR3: TGTGCCAGCAGCTTACGAGCGGGTAGCGTCCAAGAGACCCAGTACTTC.

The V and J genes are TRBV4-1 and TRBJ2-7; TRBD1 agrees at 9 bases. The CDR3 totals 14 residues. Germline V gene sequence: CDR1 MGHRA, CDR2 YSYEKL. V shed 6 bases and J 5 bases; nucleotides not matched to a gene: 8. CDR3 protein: CASSPGTGPNEQYF. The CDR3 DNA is TGCGCCAGCAGTCCCGGGACAGGGCCCAACGAGCAGTACTTC.

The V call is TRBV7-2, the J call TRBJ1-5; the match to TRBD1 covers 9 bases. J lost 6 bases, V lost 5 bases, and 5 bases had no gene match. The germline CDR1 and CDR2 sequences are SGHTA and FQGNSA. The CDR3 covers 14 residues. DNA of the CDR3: TGTGCCAGCAGCCCGGACAGGGGAGGTCAGCCCCAGCATTTT. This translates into CASSPDRGGQPQHF.

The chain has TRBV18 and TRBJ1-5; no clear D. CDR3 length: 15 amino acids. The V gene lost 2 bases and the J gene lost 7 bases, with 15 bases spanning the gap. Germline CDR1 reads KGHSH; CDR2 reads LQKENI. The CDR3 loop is CASSPTLDGLQPQHF. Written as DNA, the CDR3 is TGTGCCAGCTCACCAACACTGGACGGTTTGCAGCCCCAGCATTTT.

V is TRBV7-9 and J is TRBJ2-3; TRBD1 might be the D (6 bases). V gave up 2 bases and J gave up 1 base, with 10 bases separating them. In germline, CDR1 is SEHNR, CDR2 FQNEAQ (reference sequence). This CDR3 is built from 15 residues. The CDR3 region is CASSLSRQGTDTQYF. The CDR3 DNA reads TGTGCCAGCAGCTTAAGCAGACAGGGCACAGATACGCAGTATTTT.

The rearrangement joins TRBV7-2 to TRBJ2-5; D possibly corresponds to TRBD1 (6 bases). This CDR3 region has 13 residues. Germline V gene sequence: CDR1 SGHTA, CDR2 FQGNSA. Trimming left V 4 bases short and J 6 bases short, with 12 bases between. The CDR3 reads CASSSDRRKTQYF. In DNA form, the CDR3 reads TGTGCCAGCAGCTCGGACAGACGGAAGACCCAGTACTTC.

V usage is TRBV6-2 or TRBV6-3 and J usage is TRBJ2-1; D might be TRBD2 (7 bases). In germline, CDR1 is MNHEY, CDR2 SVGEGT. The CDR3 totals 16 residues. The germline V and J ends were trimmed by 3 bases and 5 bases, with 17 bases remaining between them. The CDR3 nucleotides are TGTGCCAGCAGTTATAGGGGGGGAGGGCCCCACAATGAGCAGTTCTTC. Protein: CASSYRGGGPHNEQFF.

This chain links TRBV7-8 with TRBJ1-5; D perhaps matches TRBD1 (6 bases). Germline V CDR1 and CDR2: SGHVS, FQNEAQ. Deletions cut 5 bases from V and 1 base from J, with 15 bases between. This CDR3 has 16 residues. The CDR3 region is CASSPEQGLSNQPQHF. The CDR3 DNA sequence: TGTGCCAGCAGCCCAGAACAGGGCTTGAGCAATCAGCCCCAGCATTTT. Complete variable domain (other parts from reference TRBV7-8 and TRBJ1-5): GAGVSQSPRYKVAKRGQDVALRCDPISGHVSLFWYQQALGQGPEFLTYFQNEAQLDKSGLPSDRFFAERPEGSVSTLKIQRTQQEDSAVYLCASSPEQGLSNQPQHFGDGTRLSIL.

CDR3 amino acids: CASSAGTSGGLNTGELFF. CDR3 nucleotide sequence: TGTGCCAGCAGCGCCGGGACTAGCGGGGGGCTAAACACCGGGGAGCTGTTTTTT. The chain links TRBV9 to TRBJ2-2; 15 bases map to TRBD2. Germline V gene data show CDR1 as SGDLS and CDR2 as YYNGEE. The CDR3 covers 18 residues. Germline trimming cut 3 bases from V and 2 bases from J; bases unmatched to any gene: 5.

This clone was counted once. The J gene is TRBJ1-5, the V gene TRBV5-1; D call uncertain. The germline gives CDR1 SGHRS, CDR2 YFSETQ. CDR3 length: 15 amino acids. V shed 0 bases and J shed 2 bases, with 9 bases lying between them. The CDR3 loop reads CASSLEGIGNQPQHF. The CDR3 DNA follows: TGCGCCAGCAGCTTGGAAGGGATCGGCAATCAGCCCCAGCATTTT. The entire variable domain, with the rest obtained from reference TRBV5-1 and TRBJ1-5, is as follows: KAGVTQTPRYLIKTRGQQVTLSCSPISGHRSVSWYQQTPGQGLQFLFEYFSETQRNKGNFPGRFSGRQFSNSRSEMNVSTLELGDSALYLCASSLEGIGNQPQHFGDGTRLSIL.

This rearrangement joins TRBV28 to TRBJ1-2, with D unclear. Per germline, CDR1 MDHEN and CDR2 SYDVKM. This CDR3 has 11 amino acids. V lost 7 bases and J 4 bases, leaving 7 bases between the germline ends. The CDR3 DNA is TGTGCCAGCACCGGTCCCTATGGCTACACCTTC. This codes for CASTGPYGYTF.

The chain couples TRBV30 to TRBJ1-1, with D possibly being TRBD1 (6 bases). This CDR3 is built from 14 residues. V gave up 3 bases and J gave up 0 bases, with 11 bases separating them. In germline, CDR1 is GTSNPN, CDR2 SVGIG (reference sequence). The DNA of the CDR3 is TGTGCCTGGAGAAGGGGGGTTATGAACACTGAAGCTTTCTTT. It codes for CAWRRGVMNTEAFF.

The CDR3 here is CASSLRASFAGANYEQYF. The CDR3, as DNA: TGCGCCAGCAGCTTGCGAGCTTCGTTTGCGGGGGCGAACTACGAGCAGTACTTC. The chain has TRBV5-1 and TRBJ2-7; TRBD2 is a possible D gene (7 bases). Germline-derived CDR1 and CDR2 are SGHRS and YFSETQ. The CDR3 extends over 18 amino acids. V was cut by 1 base and J by 3 bases, with 23 bases left in between.

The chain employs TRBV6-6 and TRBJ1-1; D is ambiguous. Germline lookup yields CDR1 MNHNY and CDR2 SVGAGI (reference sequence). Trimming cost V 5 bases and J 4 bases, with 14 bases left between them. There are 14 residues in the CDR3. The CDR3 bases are TGTGCCAGCAGTCCGGAGGTGATTGCCACTGAAGCTTTCTTT. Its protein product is CASSPEVIATEAFF.